The rows below give T cell receptor beta chains drawn from one sample of a study of CD8+CD57+ T cells in acquired aplastic anemia. TCRdb re-called the reads with MiXCR, one entry per CDR3 protein. The table lists under 200,000 distinct CDR3 sequences, about 60% of them singletons. The specimen was sorted CD4+, CD8+, or CD8+CD57+ T cells (not recorded which) from PBMCs. The receptors come from a human donor in good health. The CDR3 runs from the conserved cysteine through the conserved F or W. The D gene is left open where the match is weak. The size field is filled for only some rows; it gives once, few, many or a size class.

D gene	V gene	J gene	clone size	CDR3 length	CDR3 DNA	CDR3 protein
.	TRBV25-1	TRBJ2-1	.	14	TGTGCCAGCAGTTGGTCCGGAAGGGCTTATGAGCAGTTCTTC	CASSWSGRAYEQFF
.	TRBV19	TRBJ1-3	few	16	TGTGCCAGTAGTATTGGACCCAACAGGCCTGGAAACACCATATATTTT	CASSIGPNRPGNTIYF
.	TRBV14	TRBJ1-6	.	16	TGTGCCAGCAGCCAAGTACGTTGGGGAGATAATTCACCCCTCCACTTT	CASSQVRWGDNSPLHF
.	TRBV10-1	TRBJ1-2	.	19	TGCGCCAGCAGTGAGTCGTATCAATCCACGTGGGTAGCTAACTATGGCTACACCTTC	CASSESYQSTWVANYGYTF
.	TRBV7-2	TRBJ2-7	.	12	TGTGCCAGCAGTCCCACCGACTACGAGCAGTACTTC	CASSPTDYEQYF
TRBD1	TRBV7-2	TRBJ1-4	.	15	TGTGCCAGCAGCTTATTACAGGGGGCAAGGGAAAAACTGTTTTTT	CASSLLQGAREKLFF
.	TRBV7-3	TRBJ1-5	once	23	TGTGCCAGCAGCTTATCGCCGAGGCAAGACCGTCCCAAAACCTTAGGGAGCAATCAGCCCCAGCATTTT	CASSLSPRQDRPKTLGSNQPQHF
TRBD2	TRBV10-3	TRBJ2-3	.	13	TGTGCCATCAGAACTAGCGGGGGGGATACGCAGTATTTT	CAIRTSGGDTQYF
.	TRBV20-1	TRBJ2-5	.	14	TGCAGTGCTAGAGATAACGACAGCCAAGAGACCCAGTACTTC	CSARDNDSQETQYF
TRBD1	TRBV5-8	TRBJ1-1	many	15	TGTGCCAGCAGCTTGGCTCAGGGGGCGAGGACTGAAGCTTTCTTT	CASSLAQGARTEAFF
TRBD2	TRBV12-3/TRBV12-4	TRBJ2-5	few	15	TGTGCCAGCAGCATAGAGCGGGAGGGCCGGGAGGCCCAGTACTTC	CASSIEREGREAQYF
.	TRBV25-1	TRBJ1-3	.	15	TGTGCCAGCGATCCGGGAGAATACTCTGGAAACACCATATATTTT	CASDPGEYSGNTIYF
.	TRBV6-1	TRBJ1-1	.	17	TGTGCCAGCACCCCCCATACGGCGGTAGGGGAAAACACTGAAGCTTTCTTT	CASTPHTAVGENTEAFF
.	TRBV3-1	TRBJ2-7	.	14	TGTGCCAGCAGCCCTGGACACCTTGTCTACGAGCAGTACTTC	CASSPGHLVYEQYF
.	TRBV5-1	TRBJ2-7	.	14	TGCGCCAGCAGCTTGAGAGGACCTTCCTACGAGCAGTACTTC	CASSLRGPSYEQYF
.	TRBV20-1	TRBJ1-1	many	10	TGCAGTGCCGGACAGAGGGTGGCTTTCTTT	CSAGQRVAFF
.	TRBV20-1	TRBJ1-1	.	15	TGCAGTGCCCCATCCCAGGGAAACGTGAACACTGAAGCTTTCTTT	CSAPSQGNVNTEAFF
.	TRBV20-1	TRBJ1-2	.	13	TGCAGTGCTGGGGGAGGGAAGGGCTATGGCTACACCTTC	CSAGGGKGYGYTF
TRBD1	TRBV5-1	TRBJ1-2	.	17	TGCGCCAGCAGCTTGGCTGGGAAGATTGGGACAGACTATGGCTACACCTTC	CASSLAGKIGTDYGYTF
TRBD2	TRBV27	TRBJ2-7	.	16	TGTGCCAGCAGTTCGGCTGCTAGCGGGAGGGTACACGAGCAGTACTTC	CASSSAASGRVHEQYF
.	TRBV7-6	TRBJ2-7	.	14	TGTGCCAGCAGCTTCGCACAGGAAGGGCCCGAGCAGTACTTC	CASSFAQEGPEQYF
TRBD1	TRBV6-5	TRBJ2-7	.	14	TGTGCCAGCAGCCCGACAGGGAGTGGGAACGAGCAGTACTTC	CASSPTGSGNEQYF
.	TRBV11-3	TRBJ2-7	many	11	TGTGCCAGCAGCGGCACCTACGAGCAGTACTTC	CASSGTYEQYF
.	TRBV7-6	TRBJ2-7	.	15	TGTGCCAGCAGCTCCACCCAGGAACCTACTGGACGTCAGTACTTC	CASSSTQEPTGRQYF
.	TRBV11-2	TRBJ2-5	many	13	TGTGCCAGCAGCTTAGTCAGCCAAGAGACCCAGTACTTC	CASSLVSQETQYF
TRBD1	TRBV11-2	TRBJ1-4	.	14	TGTGCCAGCAGCCCGGGACAGGCTAATGAAAAACTGTTTTTT	CASSPGQANEKLFF
TRBD2	TRBV7-6	TRBJ2-1	few	16	TGTGCCAGCAGCTTAGCTCTTAGCGGGGGGATACATGAGCAGTTCTTC	CASSLALSGGIHEQFF
.	TRBV9	TRBJ2-1	once	15	TGTGCCAGCAGCGCCGCGGGACCCATAGGGAATGAGCAGTTCTTC	CASSAAGPIGNEQFF
TRBD1	TRBV10-3	TRBJ2-2	.	15	TGTGCCATCAGTCAAGGACAGGGGGGGACCGGGGAGCTGTTTTTT	CAISQGQGGTGELFF
.	TRBV15	TRBJ1-2	few	16	TGTGCCACCAGCAGAGAAAGGCAGGGGAGGGACTATGGCTACACCTTC	CATSRERQGRDYGYTF
.	TRBV7-9	TRBJ2-7	many	12	TGTGCCAGCAGCTGGGACAAGAACGAGCAGTACTTC	CASSWDKNEQYF
TRBD1	TRBV25-1	TRBJ2-7	.	13	TGTGCCAGCCTAGGGGGCAGTCGGGACGAGCAGTACTTC	CASLGGSRDEQYF
.	TRBV9	TRBJ1-2	.	13	TGTGCCAGCAGCCTTGACGGAACCTATGGCTACACCTTC	CASSLDGTYGYTF
TRBD2	TRBV7-2	TRBJ2-3	.	14	TGTGCCAGCAGCCCCTTAGCGGGGGCAGATACGCAGTATTTT	CASSPLAGADTQYF
.	TRBV15	TRBJ1-1	few	12	TGTGCCACCAGCAGGGGGTTGACTGAAGCTTTCTTT	CATSRGLTEAFF
TRBD2	TRBV10-3	TRBJ2-1	.	16	TGTGCCATCAGTGGGACTAGCGGTAGGTCCTACAATGAGCAGTTCTTC	CAISGTSGRSYNEQFF
.	TRBV5-8	TRBJ2-1	.	13	TGTGCCAGCAGCTTCTGGTCCTACAATGAGCAGTTCTTC	CASSFWSYNEQFF
.	TRBV13	TRBJ1-1	.	11	TGTGCCAGCAGCTCTTCACCTGAAGCTTTCTTT	CASSSSPEAFF
.	TRBV7-2	TRBJ2-7	.	15	TGTGCCAGCAGCTTATCCGGGACCGTTCCCTACGAGCAGTACTTC	CASSLSGTVPYEQYF
.	TRBV19	TRBJ1-2	.	13	TGTGCCAGTAGTCTCTACAGTAGGGATGGCTACACCTTC	CASSLYSRDGYTF
.	TRBV11-2	TRBJ2-2	many	13	TGTGCCAGCAGCTTAGGACTCGCCGGGGAGCTGTTTTTT	CASSLGLAGELFF
.	TRBV27	TRBJ1-2	.	12	TGTGCCAGCAGTTTAGGGGCCGGCAGGGTCATCTTC	CASSLGAGRVIF
.	TRBV20-1	TRBJ2-7	.	12	TGCAGTGCTAACCGCGACGGTTACGAGCAGTACTTC	CSANRDGYEQYF
TRBD2	TRBV19	TRBJ2-7	.	14	TGTGCCAGTACTTCTAGCGGGGGGGCCTACGAGCAGTACTTC	CASTSSGGAYEQYF
TRBD1	TRBV7-2	TRBJ1-3	once	16	TGTGCCAGCAGCTATCTACAGGGGGCGCTTGGAAACACCATATATTTT	CASSYLQGALGNTIYF
.	TRBV7-9	TRBJ2-7	.	12	TGTGCCAGCAGCTTACCGAACACGCTGGAATACTTC	CASSLPNTLEYF
.	TRBV20-1	TRBJ2-1	.	14	TGCAGTGCTAGTGGGGCGTTGGATTACAATGAGCAGTTCTTC	CSASGALDYNEQFF
TRBD1	TRBV7-2	TRBJ1-5	.	14	TGTGCCAGCAGCGGAACAGGGGGCTATCAGCCCCAGCATTTT	CASSGTGGYQPQHF
.	TRBV2	TRBJ1-2	many	14	TGTGCCAGCAGTGTCAGGGGAGGCGGCTATGGCTACACCTTC	CASSVRGGGYGYTF
TRBD2	TRBV7-2	TRBJ2-7	.	15	TGTGCCAGCAGCCCCGGACTAGCGGACTCCTACGAGCAGTACTTC	CASSPGLADSYEQYF
.	TRBV20-1	TRBJ1-4	.	15	TGCAGTGCTAGAGATCTACAGGGAGGAGGGGGAAAACTGTTTTTT	CSARDLQGGGGKLFF
.	TRBV7-8	TRBJ2-7	.	14	TGTGCCAGCAGCTTAGGGTCAGGCCGCCGCGAGCAGTACTTC	CASSLGSGRREQYF
TRBD2	TRBV20-1	TRBJ2-1	many	14	TGCAGTGCGGGGGAGCGGGAGGGCCAAGGAGAGCAGTTCTTC	CSAGEREGQGEQFF
TRBD1	TRBV7-9	TRBJ1-3	.	16	TGTGCCAGCAGCATCGGACAGGGGACAACTGGAAACACCATATATTTT	CASSIGQGTTGNTIYF